This T cell receptor (beta chain) was sequenced for a study of OX40 agonist ivuxolimab in advanced cancers. Across the whole study: Partial responses were seen in three patients, one with hepatocellular carcinoma and two with cutaneous melanoma. Findings of the study overall: Compared with CD4+, CD8+ T cells on average had more expanded clones.

About this clone itself: Antigen unknown.

This CDR3 contains 12 residues. With 0 bases removed from V and 2 bases from J, the gap between germline ends came to 1 base. Germline V gene lookup returns CDR1 ENHRY and CDR2 SYGVKD. Profiled with immunoSEQ multiplex PCR; TCRdb holds only in-frame clones, not every one. The sample carries fewer than 85,000 clones, about 86% recorded once. If patients had autoimmune disease history or systemic immunosuppression, they were excluded. The source of this sequence is an adult with an advanced solid tumor such as melanoma, head and neck, liver or kidney cancer. The V and J genes are TRBV10-3 and TRBJ1-2, with D unclear. The source was CD4+ or CD8+ T cells sorted from blood, collected in a trial of the OX40 agonist ivuxolimab. The CDR3 loop reads CAISESNYGYTF. The DNA for the CDR3 is TGTGCCATCAGTGAGTCCAACTATGGCTACACCTTC.